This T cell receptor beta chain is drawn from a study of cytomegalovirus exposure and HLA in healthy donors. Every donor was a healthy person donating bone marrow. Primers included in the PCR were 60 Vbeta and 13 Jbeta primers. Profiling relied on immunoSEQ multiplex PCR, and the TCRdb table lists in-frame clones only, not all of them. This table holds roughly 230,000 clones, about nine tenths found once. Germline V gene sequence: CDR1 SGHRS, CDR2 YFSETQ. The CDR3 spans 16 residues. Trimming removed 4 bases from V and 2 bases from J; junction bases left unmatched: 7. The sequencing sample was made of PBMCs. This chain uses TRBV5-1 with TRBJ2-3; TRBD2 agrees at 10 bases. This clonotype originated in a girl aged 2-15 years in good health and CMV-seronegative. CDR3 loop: CASSATSGTSTDTQYF. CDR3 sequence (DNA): TGCGCCAGCAGCGCAACTAGCGGGACTTCCACAGATACGCAGTATTTT.